One sample yielded the 2 T cell receptor beta chains listed below, sequenced in a study of blood T cells in healthy people across ages. Together with a sample-barcoded 5' primer, a J-beta primer mix was included in a second PCR lasting about 6 to 12 cycles. MiXCR, run by TCRdb on the 5' RACE reads, gives a single entry per CDR3 protein. The sample contains hundreds of thousands of distinct CDR3 sequences, under 35% of which appear only once. The sequenced material came from blood. The receptors come from an elderly woman in good health.

This clonotype was detected many times. The V gene is TRBV7-2, the J gene TRBJ2-7; unclear D gene. Deletions cut 1 base from V and 3 bases from J, with 10 bases between. The germline gives CDR1 SGHTA, CDR2 FQGNSA. This CDR3 is built from 14 residues. The chain's CDR3 is CASSLGILGYEQYF. The CDR3 DNA sequence: TGTGCCAGCAGCTTAGGTATCTTGGGCTACGAGCAGTACTTC.

This clonotype came up a few times. This chain connects TRBV6-5 to TRBJ1-2; D is ambiguous. There are 15 residues in the CDR3. Trimming took 0 bases from V and 4 from J, leaving 12 bases between them. Germline V CDR1 and CDR2: MNHEY, SVGAGI. CDR3 in DNA: TGTGCCAGCAGTTACTCGCTTGGACGAACCTATGGCTACACCTTC. Amino acid sequence: CASSYSLGRTYGYTF.